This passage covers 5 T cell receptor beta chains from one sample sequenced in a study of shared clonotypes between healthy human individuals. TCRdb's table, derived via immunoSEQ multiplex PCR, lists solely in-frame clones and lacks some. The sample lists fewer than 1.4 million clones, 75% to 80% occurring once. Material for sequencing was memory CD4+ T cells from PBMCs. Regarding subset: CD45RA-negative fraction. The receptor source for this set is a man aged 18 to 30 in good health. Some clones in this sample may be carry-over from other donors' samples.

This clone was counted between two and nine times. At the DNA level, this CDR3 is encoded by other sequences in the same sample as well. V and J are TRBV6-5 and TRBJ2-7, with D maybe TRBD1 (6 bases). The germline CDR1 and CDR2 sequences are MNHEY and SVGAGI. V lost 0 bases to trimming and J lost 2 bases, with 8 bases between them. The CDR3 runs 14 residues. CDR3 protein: CASSYSGATYEQYF. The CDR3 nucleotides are TGTGCCAGCAGTTACTCGGGGGCTACCTACGAGCAGTACTTC.

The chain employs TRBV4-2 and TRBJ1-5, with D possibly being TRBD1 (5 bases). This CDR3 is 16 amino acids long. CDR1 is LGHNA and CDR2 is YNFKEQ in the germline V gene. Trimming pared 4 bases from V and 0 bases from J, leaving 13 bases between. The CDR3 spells CASSPREGYSNQPQHF. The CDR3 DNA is TGTGCCAGCAGCCCCAGGGAGGGTTATAGCAATCAGCCCCAGCATTTT.

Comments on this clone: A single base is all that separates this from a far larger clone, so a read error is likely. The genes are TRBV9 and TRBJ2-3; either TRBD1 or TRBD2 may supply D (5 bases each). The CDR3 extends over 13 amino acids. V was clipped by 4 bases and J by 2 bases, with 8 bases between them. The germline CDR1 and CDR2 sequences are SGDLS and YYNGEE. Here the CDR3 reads CASSPGTTDTQYF. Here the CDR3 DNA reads TGTGCCAGCAGCCCGGGGACCACAGATACGCAGTATTTT.

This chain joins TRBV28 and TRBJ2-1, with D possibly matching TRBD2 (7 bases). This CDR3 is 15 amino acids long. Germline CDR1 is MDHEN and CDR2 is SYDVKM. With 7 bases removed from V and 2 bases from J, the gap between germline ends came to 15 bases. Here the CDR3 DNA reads TGTGCCAGCACCAAGGGGGGGGACCCCTACAATGAGCAGTTCTTC. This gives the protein CASTKGGDPYNEQFF.

Here the CDR3 reads CASSQDWTGGAAGELFF. The DNA for the CDR3 is TGCGCCAGCAGCCAAGATTGGACAGGGGGCGCGGCCGGGGAGCTGTTTTTT. The genes are TRBV4-1 and TRBJ2-2; TRBD1 matches at 11 bases. The CDR3 is 17 amino acids. From germline, CDR1 is MGHRA and CDR2 YSYEKL. Germline trimming cut 0 bases from V and 6 bases from J; bases unmatched to any gene: 6.